Presented here are 11 T cell receptor beta chains from one specimen sequenced in a study of PD-L1 blockade in urothelial cancer (dated by TCRdb to between 2016 and 2019). The sample's time point, from its label and the paper: pretreatment peripheral blood. Library preparation used the immunoSEQ multiplex PCR assay. TCRdb retrieved this table from immuneACCESS and kept in-frame rearrangements only. Not all clones are present; in checked studies, unresolved V genes account for under half, and no reason is known for the remainder. For this sample there are tens of thousands of clones; 84% appear just once. The ten largest clonotypes hold roughly 9.2% of the sample. Sequences were derived from PBMCs, sampled around atezolizumab (anti-PD-L1) treatment. The receptor set was obtained from a woman between 65 and 79 years old with urothelial cancer.

This chain links TRBV19 with TRBJ1-2; 9 bases map to TRBD1. The germline gives CDR1 LNHDA, CDR2 SQIVND (reference sequence). J gave up 7 bases and V 8 bases, and 14 bases lay outside the gene matches. The CDR3 length is 15 residues. This CDR3 reads CASAQQGANDGGYTF. Written as DNA, the CDR3 is TGTGCCAGTGCTCAACAGGGGGCTAATGATGGTGGCTACACCTTC.

This chain uses TRBV5-6 with TRBJ1-5; D is perhaps TRBD1 (5 bases). The V end lost 4 bases, the J end lost 4 bases, and 15 bases lay between the germline ends. CDR1 and CDR2 (germline): SGHDT, YYEEEE. The CDR3 runs to 15 residues. CDR3 in amino acids: CASSAGHPVNQPQHF. CDR3 in DNA: TGTGCCAGCAGCGCTGGACACCCAGTTAATCAGCCCCAGCATTTT.

CDR3 bases: TGCGCCAGCAGCCAAGACAGGGAGGGTGAAAAACTGTTTTTT. It yields the protein CASSQDREGEKLFF. The chain joins TRBV4-1 to TRBJ1-4; TRBD1 might be the D (5 bases). CDR3 length: 14 residues. Trimming removed 0 bases from V and 7 bases from J, with 9 bases in between. The V gene's germline CDR1 is MGHRA and CDR2 YSYEKL.

The chain joins TRBV11-2 to TRBJ2-1; D perhaps matches TRBD2 (6 bases). Germline V gene sequence: CDR1 SGHAT, CDR2 FQNNGV. V was shortened by 7 bases and J by 8 bases, with 18 bases between the two germline ends. CDR3 length equals 14 residues. The CDR3 sequence: CASTSGVGGHEQFF. The CDR3 bases are TGTGCCAGCACCTCGGGTGTGGGAGGACATGAGCAGTTCTTC.

The chain joins TRBV18 to TRBJ1-5; D gene uncertain. CDR1 and CDR2 from the germline V gene are KGHSH and LQKENI. The V end was cut by 3 bases, the J end by 0 bases, with 15 bases between. The CDR3 consists of 17 residues. In DNA, the CDR3 is TGTGCCAGCTCACCTTTCTCCACAACAGATAGCAATCAGCCCCAGCATTTT. Protein: CASSPFSTTDSNQPQHF.

The gene calls are TRBV5-6 and TRBJ1-5, with no clear D. The CDR3 runs to 14 residues. V lost 2 bases, J lost 1 base, and 7 bases lay in between. Germline V lookup: CDR1 SGHDT, CDR2 YYEEEE. The CDR3, as DNA: TGTGCCAGCAGCTTTAGAGGGAGCAATCAGCCCCAGCATTTT. Protein sequence: CASSFRGSNQPQHF.

The chain carries TRBV6-4 and TRBJ1-2; 8 nucleotides align to TRBD1. Trimming at V came to 6 bases and at J to 2 bases, leaving 14 bases not matched to a gene. This CDR3 has 17 residues. The V gene's germline CDR1 is MRHNA and CDR2 SNTAGT. CDR3 sequence (DNA): TGTGCCAGCAGCCCATACTTCGGACAGGGCCAAAACTATGGCTACACCTTC. Translated: CASSPYFGQGQNYGYTF.

This sequence joins TRBV5-8 and TRBJ1-2, with TRBD1 identical over 7 bases. Germline lookup yields CDR1 SGHTS and CDR2 YDEGEE. Losses at the gene ends were 0 bases for V and 0 bases for J; bases not matched to a gene: 11. This CDR3 has 18 amino acids. The chain's CDR3 is CASSLGLTGMGPNYGYTF. Here the CDR3 DNA reads TGTGCCAGCAGCTTGGGTCTGACAGGGATGGGGCCTAACTATGGCTACACCTTC. Together with reference TRBV5-8 and TRBJ1-2, the CDR3 gives the full variable domain: EAGVTQSPTHLIKTRGQQATLRCSPISGHTSVYWYQQALGLGLQFLLWYDEGEERNRGNFPPRFSGRQFPNYSSELNVNALELEDSALYLCASSLGLTGMGPNYGYTFGSGTRLTVV.

This clone was counted between two and nine times. V gene TRBV7-2 combines with J gene TRBJ1-2; perhaps TRBD1 as D (6 bases). The CDR3 is 15 residues long. Germline V gene lookup returns CDR1 SGHTA and CDR2 FQGNSA. Trimming pared 1 base from V and 2 bases from J, leaving 11 bases between. The CDR3 DNA follows: TGTGCCAGCAGCTTAGTGGGTCAGGGGAACTATGGCTACACCTTC. Protein: CASSLVGQGNYGYTF.

The rearrangement uses TRBV10-3 and TRBJ2-3, with 10 bases fitting TRBD1. Germline V CDR1 and CDR2: ENHRY, SYGVKD. The V segment lost 8 bases and the J segment 4 bases; nucleotides outside the gene matches: 3. CDR3 length: 13 residues. The CDR3 sequence is CAIGTGEADTQYF. In DNA, the CDR3 is TGTGCCATCGGGACAGGGGAGGCAGATACGCAGTATTTT.

The sample holds a few counts of this clone. The V and J genes are TRBV30 and TRBJ2-1, with D perhaps TRBD2 (5 bases). The germline V gene has CDR1 GTSNPN and CDR2 SVGIG (reference sequence). CDR3 size: 16 residues. Trimming left V 0 bases short and J 8 bases short, with 20 bases between. The CDR3 DNA reads as TGTGCCTGGAGTGTAGGGCTAGCTTACACCGGCGATGAGCAGTTCTTC. It yields the protein CAWSVGLAYTGDEQFF.